This entry lists 20 T cell receptor beta chains sequenced from one sample in a study of cytomegalovirus exposure and HLA in healthy donors (dated by TCRdb to between 2016 and 2019). Library preparation was by the immunoSEQ multiplex PCR assay. A mixture of 60 forward primers for TCR Vbeta segments and 13 reverse primers for TCR Jbeta segments was used in the multiplex PCR. This immuneACCESS table, as held by TCRdb, lists in-frame sequences with V and J called but not all clones. Of the missing ones, under half trace to an unresolved V gene in checked studies; the others have no known cause. Counted in this sample were over 150,000 clones; 82% of them appeared once. The ten largest clones capture 6.5% of the sample. Sample: PBMCs. The receptors derive from a woman aged 45 to 65 in good health and CMV-seropositive.

The rearrangement joins TRBV29-1 to TRBJ2-5; TRBD1 agrees at 8 bases. The V gene's germline CDR1 is SQVTM and CDR2 ANQGSEA. V shed 6 bases, J shed 3 bases, and the junction held 6 bases outside the gene matches. The CDR3 covers 13 residues. The CDR3 coding sequence is TGCAGCGTAACTGACAGGGGTGAAGAGACCCAGTACTTC. As protein: CSVTDRGEETQYF. The complete variable domain, with remaining parts taken from reference TRBV29-1 and TRBJ2-5, reads SAVISQKPSRDICQRGTSLTIQCQVDSQVTMMFWYRQQPGQSLTLIATANQGSEATYESGFVIDKFPISRPNLTFSTLTVSNMSPEDSSIYLCSVTDRGEETQYFGPGTRLLVL.

The chain has TRBV19 and TRBJ2-1; TRBD2 aligns across 13 bases. The CDR3 consists of 17 residues. V trimming: 3 bases; J trimming: 7 bases; junction bases outside the gene matches: 9. The germline V gene encodes CDR1 LNHDA and CDR2 SQIVND (reference sequence). The CDR3 bases are TGTGCCAGTAGTATTGCAGGGGGACTAGCGGGGCGGAATGAGCAGTTCTTC. Translating it yields CASSIAGGLAGRNEQFF. Based on the CDR3 plus reference TRBV19 and TRBJ2-1, the full variable domain is DGGITQSPKYLFRKEGQNVTLSCEQNLNHDAMYWYRQDPGQGLRLIYYSQIVNDFQKGDIAEGYSVSREKKESFPLTVTSAQKNPTAFYLCASSIAGGLAGRNEQFFGPGTRLTVL.

V and J are TRBV5-1 and TRBJ2-5; possible D gene TRBD2, 5 bases. This CDR3 is 14 amino acids long. V shed 4 bases and J shed 5 bases, with 15 bases lying between them. Per the germline V gene, CDR1 is SGHRS and CDR2 is YFSETQ. This chain's CDR3 is CASSGVRGRETQYF. The DNA for the CDR3 is TGCGCCAGCAGCGGAGTCCGGGGTCGGGAGACCCAGTACTTC.

In this sample, this clone turned up a few times. The chain is built from TRBV25-1 and TRBJ2-1, with 8 bases identical to TRBD2. The V segment lost 3 bases and the J segment 7 bases; nucleotides outside the gene matches: 11. The CDR3 is 16 amino acids. CDR1 and CDR2 from the germline V gene are MGHDK and SYGVNS. The CDR3 DNA is TGTGCCAGCAGTGACCCCGGTGGAGCGGGGGTAAATGAGCAGTTCTTC. Translation: CASSDPGGAGVNEQFF. The full variable domain, its missing parts supplied by reference TRBV25-1 and TRBJ2-1, is EADIYQTPRYLVIGTGKKITLECSQTMGHDKMYWYQQDPGMELHLIHYSYGVNSTEKGDLSSESTVSRIRTEHFPLTLESARPSHTSQYLCASSDPGGAGVNEQFFGPGTRLTVL.

The chain joins TRBV7-2 to TRBJ2-2, with 9 nucleotides matching TRBD2. The germline V gene encodes CDR1 SGHTA and CDR2 FQGNSA. The CDR3 spans 17 residues. The trim removed 3 bases at V and 5 bases at J, leaving 10 bases unmatched. CDR3 in amino acids: CASSFRSSGGGTGELFF. The CDR3 DNA reads as TGTGCCAGCAGCTTTAGGAGTAGCGGGGGCGGGACCGGGGAGCTGTTTTTT.

The V and J genes are TRBV28 and TRBJ2-7; D is possibly TRBD2 (6 bases). Trimming removed 5 bases at V and 6 bases at J, with 17 bases between. The germline V gene encodes CDR1 MDHEN and CDR2 SYDVKM. This CDR3 comprises 14 residues. The chain's CDR3 is CASSPPGSRAEQYF. The CDR3 bases are TGTGCCAGCAGTCCGCCCGGGAGTCGGGCCGAGCAGTACTTC.

About this clone: At one end, the junction sequence differs from germline, possibly due to a read error. This chain connects TRBV7-9 to TRBJ1-6, with 8 bases lining up with TRBD1. Germline CDR1 SEHNR, CDR2 FQNEAQ (reference sequence). CDR3 length: 15 amino acids. This chain's CDR3 is CSSSLVAGGGSPLHF. The CDR3, as DNA: TGTTCCAGCAGCTTAGTGGCAGGGGGCGGTTCACCCCTCCACTTT.

The genes are TRBV15 and TRBJ2-3; TRBD2 aligns across 10 bases. This CDR3 is 14 amino acids long. J gave up 7 bases and V 9 bases, and 10 bases lay outside the gene matches. Per germline, CDR1 LNHNV and CDR2 YYDKDF (reference sequence). CDR3 sequence: CATSSGGLAYTQYF. The CDR3 DNA sequence: TGTGCCACTAGTAGCGGGGGGCTGGCATATACGCAGTATTTT.

This rearrangement joins TRBV6-1 to TRBJ2-3; 9 bases fit TRBD2. The CDR3 length is 15 residues. Per germline, CDR1 MNHNS and CDR2 SASEGT. The V gene end was trimmed by 7 bases and the J gene end by 0 bases; junction bases not matched to a gene: 5. The CDR3 reads CASKATSGSTDTQYF. Written as DNA, the CDR3 is TGTGCCAGCAAAGCTACTAGCGGGAGCACAGATACGCAGTATTTT.

This chain links TRBV10-1 with TRBJ2-5; D is perhaps TRBD1 (6 bases). The J call may be faulty, since TRBJ2-7 better matches the DNA end. The CDR3 is made up of 15 amino acids. Germline CDR1 WNHNN, CDR2 SYGVQD (reference sequence). The CDR3 reads CASSSVPGHLYEQYF. The CDR3 DNA sequence: TGCGCCAGCAGTTCAGTTCCGGGACACCTCTACGAGCAGTACTTC.

CDR3 nucleotide sequence: TGTGCCAGCAGTTTAGTCGGAGGCTACGAGCAGTACTTC. Residues: CASSLVGGYEQYF. V is TRBV27 and J is TRBJ2-7; possible D gene TRBD2, 5 bases. V was cut by 2 bases and J by 3 bases, with 8 bases left in between. The length of the CDR3 is 13 residues. Per germline, CDR1 MNHEY and CDR2 SMNVEV (reference sequence).

This clone was observed a few times. In DNA form, the CDR3 reads TGTGCCAGCAGTGAGATGCTAGCGGGTTATGAGCAGTTCTTC. Amino acids: CASSEMLAGYEQFF. The chain carries TRBV2 and TRBJ2-1, with 8 nucleotides matching TRBD2. This CDR3 has 14 amino acids. The trim removed 3 bases at V and 8 bases at J, leaving 6 bases unmatched. Germline V lookup: CDR1 SNHLY, CDR2 FYNNEI.

The V call is TRBV29-1, the J call TRBJ1-2; unclear D gene. In germline, CDR1 is SQVTM, CDR2 ANQGSEA. CDR3 length equals 12 residues. The germline V and J ends were trimmed by 2 bases and 6 bases, with 10 bases remaining between them. This CDR3 is CSVEKAADGYTF. The CDR3 DNA reads as TGCAGCGTTGAAAAGGCGGCCGATGGCTACACCTTC. Based on the CDR3 plus reference TRBV29-1 and TRBJ1-2, the full variable domain is SAVISQKPSRDICQRGTSLTIQCQVDSQVTMMFWYRQQPGQSLTLIATANQGSEATYESGFVIDKFPISRPNLTFSTLTVSNMSPEDSSIYLCSVEKAADGYTFGSGTRLTVV.

This clone appeared once. The rearrangement links TRBV5-1 to TRBJ2-7; 10 nucleotides line up with TRBD2. V dropped 4 bases and J dropped 5; count of bases not matched to a gene: 9. The CDR3 is 15 residues long. Germline CDR1 SGHRS, CDR2 YFSETQ. DNA for the CDR3: TGCGCCAGCAGCAGATCTAGCGGGAGTGCCAACGAGCAGTACTTC. It yields the protein CASSRSSGSANEQYF.

The chain carries TRBV28 and TRBJ2-7; D might be TRBD2 (6 bases). The germline V and J ends were trimmed by 2 bases and 2 bases, with 10 bases remaining between them. CDR1 is MDHEN, CDR2 SYDVKM, per germline. The CDR3 consists of 14 residues. The CDR3: CASSLAGPAYEQYF. DNA of the CDR3: TGTGCCAGCAGTTTAGCGGGGCCAGCCTACGAGCAGTACTTC.

The chain uses TRBV30 and TRBJ2-5; 7 nucleotides agree with TRBD1. V shed 6 bases and J 1 base; nucleotides not matched to a gene: 5. This CDR3 comprises 13 residues. Germline values: CDR1 GTSNPN, CDR2 SVGIG (reference sequence). The CDR3 bases are TGTGCCTGCGGCCGGGACAGCCAAGAGACCCAGTACTTC. This codes for CACGRDSQETQYF. The whole variable domain, filled in from reference TRBV30 and TRBJ2-5, reads SQTIHQWPATLVQPVGSPLSLECTVEGTSNPNLYWYRQAAGRGLQLLFYSVGIGQISSEVPQNLSASRPQDRQFILSSKKLLLSDSGFYLCACGRDSQETQYFGPGTRLLVL.

This CDR3 reads CASSLGGGTSTDTQYF. The CDR3 DNA follows: TGTGCCAGCAGCTTGGGTGGCGGAACTAGCACAGATACGCAGTATTTT. V gene TRBV5-4 combines with J gene TRBJ2-3; D is ambiguous. V was cut by 0 bases and J by 0 bases, with 11 bases left in between. Germline lookup yields CDR1 SGHNT and CDR2 YYREEE (reference sequence). The CDR3 consists of 16 residues.

V usage is TRBV5-1 and J usage is TRBJ2-3; 10 nucleotides match TRBD2. CDR1 and CDR2 (germline): SGHRS, YFSETQ. CDR3 length equals 16 residues. The J segment lost 4 bases and the V segment lost 7 bases, leaving 12 bases of the junction unmatched. The CDR3 here is CASGRELAGSADTQYF. For the CDR3, the DNA is TGCGCCAGCGGGAGGGAACTAGCGGGAAGCGCAGATACGCAGTATTTT. Looking up the rest from reference TRBV5-1 and TRBJ2-3 gives the full variable domain: KAGVTQTPRYLIKTRGQQVTLSCSPISGHRSVSWYQQTPGQGLQFLFEYFSETQRNKGNFPGRFSGRQFSNSRSEMNVSTLELGDSALYLCASGRELAGSADTQYFGPGTRLTVL.

The chain carries TRBV19 and TRBJ2-3; TRBD2 matches at 8 bases. Trimming at V came to 6 bases and at J to 0 bases, leaving 8 bases not matched to a gene. In germline, CDR1 is LNHDA, CDR2 SQIVND (reference sequence). CDR3 size: 16 residues. The CDR3 sequence is CASRERGGASTDTQYF. In nucleotides, the CDR3 is TGTGCCAGTAGAGAACGGGGGGGTGCTAGCACAGATACGCAGTATTTT.

About this clone itself: Sequence at one end of the junction differs from germline and may be a read error. CDR3 nucleotides: TGTGCCAGCTCACCAGAACCATCTGGGGCCAACGGCCTGACTTTC. Translation: CASSPEPSGANGLTF. The chain joins TRBV18 to TRBJ2-6; tentative D call: TRBD1 (5 bases). The CDR3 runs 15 residues. Per germline, CDR1 KGHSH and CDR2 LQKENI.